The subject of this entry is one T cell receptor beta chain. This record belongs to a study of blood T cell repertoires in COVID-19. Study-wide background: Both acute and convalescent COVID-19 samples were obtained from the United States, Italy and Spain.

Repertoires were generated with immunoSEQ multiplex PCR, while TCRdb's copy carries only in-frame clones and drops some. The data hold approximately 170,000 clones, with roughly four fifths observed a single time. Germline-derived CDR1 and CDR2 are SGHRS and YFSETQ. The V and J ends lost 4 bases and 4 bases, in that order; junction bases with no gene match: 7. The CDR3 extends over 14 amino acids. This clonotype originated in a man between 65 and 79 years old with active or convalescent COVID-19. Specimen: peripheral blood. The rearrangement uses TRBV5-1 and TRBJ2-5; TRBD1 matches 7 bases. In DNA form, the CDR3 reads TGCGCCAGCAGCCCGCTGAACAGGGGAGAGACCCAGTACTTC. Amino acids: CASSPLNRGETQYF.